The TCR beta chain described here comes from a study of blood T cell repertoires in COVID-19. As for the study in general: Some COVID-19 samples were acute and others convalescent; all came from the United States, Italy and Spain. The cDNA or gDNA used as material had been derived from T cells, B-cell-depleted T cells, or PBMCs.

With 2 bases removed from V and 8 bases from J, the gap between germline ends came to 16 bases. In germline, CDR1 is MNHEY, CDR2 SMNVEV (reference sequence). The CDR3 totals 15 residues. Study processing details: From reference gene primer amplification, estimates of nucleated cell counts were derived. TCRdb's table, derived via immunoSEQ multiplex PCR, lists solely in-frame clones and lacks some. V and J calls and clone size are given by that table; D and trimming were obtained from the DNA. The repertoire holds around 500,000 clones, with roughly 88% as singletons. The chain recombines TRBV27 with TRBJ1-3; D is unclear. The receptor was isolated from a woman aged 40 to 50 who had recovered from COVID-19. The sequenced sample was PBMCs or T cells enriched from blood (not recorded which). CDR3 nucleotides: TGTGCCAGCAGTTTAAAAGGGAGCCAAACCCACACCATATATTTT. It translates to CASSLKGSQTHTIYF.